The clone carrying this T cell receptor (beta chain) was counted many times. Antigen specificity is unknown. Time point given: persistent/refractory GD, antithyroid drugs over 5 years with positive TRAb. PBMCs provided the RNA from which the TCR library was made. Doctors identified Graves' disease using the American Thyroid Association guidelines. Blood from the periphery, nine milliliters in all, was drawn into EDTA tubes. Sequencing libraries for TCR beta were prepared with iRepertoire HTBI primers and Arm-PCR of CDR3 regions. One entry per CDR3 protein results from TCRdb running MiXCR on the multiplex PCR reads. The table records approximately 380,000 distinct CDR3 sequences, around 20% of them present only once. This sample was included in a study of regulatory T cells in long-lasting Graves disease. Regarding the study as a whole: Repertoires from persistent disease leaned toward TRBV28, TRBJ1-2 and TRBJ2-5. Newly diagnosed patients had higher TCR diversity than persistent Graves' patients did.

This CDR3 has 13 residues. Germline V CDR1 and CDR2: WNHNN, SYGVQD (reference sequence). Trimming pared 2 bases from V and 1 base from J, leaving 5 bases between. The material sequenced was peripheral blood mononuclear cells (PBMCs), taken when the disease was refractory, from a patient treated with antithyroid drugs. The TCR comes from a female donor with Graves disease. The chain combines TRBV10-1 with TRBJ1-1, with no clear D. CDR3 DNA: TGCGCCAGCAGTGAGGAAGGGAACACTGAAGCTTTCTTT. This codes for CASSEEGNTEAFF.